The 21 T cell receptor beta chains below were found in one sample sequenced in a study of PD-1 blockade in classical Hodgkin lymphoma. Assay used: immunoSEQ multiplex PCR; TCRdb lists only in-frame clones, some missing. The data hold 35,000 to 45,000 clones, with 80% to 90% observed a single time. Each patient's relapse followed autologous stem cell transplantation, and brentuximab vedotin exposure varied. The specimen comprised peripheral blood mononuclear cells (PBMCs), sampled before the second cycle of nivolumab. Receptors were obtained from a human donor with classical Hodgkin lymphoma.

The J gene is TRBJ2-7, the V gene TRBV4-1; D is unresolved. This CDR3 has 16 amino acids. The germline CDR1 and CDR2 sequences are MGHRA and YSYEKL. Between the trimmed V and J ends, which lost 1 base and 4 bases, there was a span of 17 bases. The CDR3 nucleotides read TGCGCCAGCAGCCAAGTGGCAGGTCGGACCAATTACGAGCAGTACTTC. This sequence encodes CASSQVAGRTNYEQYF.

The V gene is TRBV18, the J gene TRBJ1-5; TRBD1 is a possible D gene (5 bases). The CDR3 contains 16 residues. Germline assignment: CDR1 KGHSH and CDR2 LQKENI. Trimming shortened V by 0 bases and J by 1 base, and 10 bases separated the two germline ends. The CDR3 region has the DNA TGTGCCAGCTCACCACCAGGCAGGGCGAGCAATCAGCCCCAGCATTTT. Translated: CASSPPGRASNQPQHF.

V is TRBV13 and J is TRBJ2-7; D is uncertain. Looked up from germline, CDR1 is PRHDT and CDR2 is FYEKMQ (reference sequence). The CDR3 spans 15 residues. Trimming removed 0 bases from V and 3 bases from J, with 12 bases in between. This CDR3 reads CASSLGLTGDYEQYF. CDR3 DNA sequence: TGTGCCAGCAGCTTAGGGTTAACTGGCGACTACGAGCAGTACTTC. Complete variable domain (other parts from reference TRBV13 and TRBJ2-7): AAGVIQSPRHLIKEKRETATLKCYPIPRHDTVYWYQQGPGQDPQFLISFYEKMQSDKGSIPDRFSAQQFSDYHSELNMSSLELGDSALYFCASSLGLTGDYEQYFGPGTRLTVT.

This rearrangement joins TRBV12-5 to TRBJ1-6, with D perhaps TRBD1 (6 bases). The CDR3 is made up of 13 amino acids. The germline CDR1 and CDR2 sequences are LGHNT and FRNRAP. V was cut by 3 bases and J by 10 bases, with 10 bases left in between. CDR3 region: CASGLEGESPLHF. In DNA, the CDR3 is TGTGCTAGTGGTTTAGAGGGGGAATCACCCCTCCACTTT.

V and J are TRBV4-1 and TRBJ2-2, with 10 bases matching TRBD2. The CDR3 length is 18 residues. Germline V gene sequence: CDR1 MGHRA, CDR2 YSYEKL. After removal of 4 bases from V and 6 bases from J, the junction contained 14 bases not matched to a gene. The CDR3 DNA reads as TGCGCCAGCAGCCCTGTTAGCGGGAGGATTTTTTCGGCCGGGGAGCTGTTTTTT. Translated: CASSPVSGRIFSAGELFF.

This rearrangement joins TRBV5-4 to TRBJ2-7, with D uncertain. CDR1 is SGHNT, CDR2 YYREEE, per germline (reference sequence). The CDR3 covers 14 residues. V lost 4 bases and J lost 3, with 14 bases in between. The CDR3 sequence is CASSQSSSNYEQYF. Written as DNA, the CDR3 is TGTGCCAGCAGCCAGTCGAGCTCAAACTACGAGCAGTACTTC.

CDR3 bases: TGCGCCAGCAGCTCGCAGGGTTCGAACGGGGAGCTGTTTTTT. It encodes CASSSQGSNGELFF. This chain uses TRBV5-1 with TRBJ2-2, with a weak D call TRBD1 (5 bases). V was cut by 3 bases and J by 7 bases, with 13 bases left in between. The CDR3 length is 14 residues. Per the germline V gene, CDR1 is SGHRS and CDR2 is YFSETQ.

The chain carries TRBV19 and TRBJ1-5; D may be TRBD1 (6 bases). The V and J ends lost 4 bases and 3 bases respectively, with 16 bases between them. The CDR3 spans 16 residues. CDR1 and CDR2 from the germline V gene are LNHDA and SQIVND (reference sequence). This CDR3 is CASSRRTQGFNQPQHF. CDR3 DNA: TGTGCCAGTAGTAGAAGAACACAGGGTTTCAATCAGCCCCAGCATTTT.

The chain uses TRBV30 and TRBJ2-7; D is perhaps TRBD1 (6 bases). The CDR3 is made up of 12 amino acids. The V end lost 7 bases, the J end lost 6 bases, and 16 bases lay between the germline ends. Germline values: CDR1 GTSNPN, CDR2 SVGIG (reference sequence). CDR3 sequence reads: CASRGPGGEQYF. The CDR3 DNA is TGTGCCTCCAGGGGTCCCGGCGGCGAGCAGTACTTC.

The chain recombines TRBV5-4 with TRBJ2-3, with D perhaps given as TRBD1 or TRBD2 (5 bases each). Between the trimmed V and J ends, which lost 3 bases and 11 bases, there was a span of 28 bases. The CDR3 has 17 residues. Germline loops: CDR1 SGHNT, CDR2 YYREEE (reference sequence). The CDR3 loop is CASSSAGTPALTLKQYF. The CDR3 region has the DNA TGTGCCAGCAGCTCCGCCGGGACCCCGGCCTTAACTCTAAAGCAGTATTTT.

This chain connects TRBV5-6 to TRBJ1-1; a weak D match, TRBD1 (6 bases). The CDR3 is made up of 14 amino acids. Deletions cut 0 bases from V and 7 bases from J, with 13 bases between. The germline V gene has CDR1 SGHDT and CDR2 YYEEEE. DNA of the CDR3: TGTGCCAGCAGCTTGGAGGGAGGGGGGATTGAAGCTTTCTTT. As protein: CASSLEGGGIEAFF. Using reference TRBV5-6 and TRBJ1-1 for the parts outside the CDR3, the full variable domain is DAGVTQSPTHLIKTRGQQVTLRCSPKSGHDTVSWYQQALGQGPQFIFQYYEEEERQRGNFPDRFSGHQFPNYSSELNVNALLLGDSALYLCASSLEGGGIEAFFGQGTRLTVV.

The chain couples TRBV21-1 to TRBJ1-5. TRBV21-1 is a documented pseudogene. CDR3 length: 14 residues. CDR3 in DNA: TGTGCCAGCCGGAGGCCCGACCAAAATCAGCCCCAGCATTTT. It translates to CASRRPDQNQPQHF.

This clone was observed a few times. The genes are TRBV2 and TRBJ2-1; D possibly corresponds to TRBD1 (6 bases). Germline CDR1 and CDR2: SNHLY and FYNNEI. The CDR3 runs to 13 residues. The V end was cut by 6 bases, the J end by 4 bases, with 10 bases between. The CDR3 sequence is CASREDSYNEQFF. The CDR3 bases are TGTGCCAGCAGAGAGGACAGTTACAATGAGCAGTTCTTC.

The V call is TRBV6-4, the J call TRBJ1-2; TRBD1 might be the D (6 bases). This CDR3 has 13 residues. Trimming took off 2 bases at V and 4 bases at J, with 8 bases between the two ends. Germline loops: CDR1 MRHNA, CDR2 SNTAGT. The CDR3 sequence is CASSDGGSYGYTF. The CDR3 nucleotides read TGTGCCAGCAGTGACGGGGGCAGCTATGGCTACACCTTC.

The chain carries TRBV5-1 and TRBJ2-5, with 12 bases matching TRBD1. The CDR3 extends over 15 amino acids. V was clipped by 4 bases and J by 5 bases; unmatched bases: 6. Germline V gene sequence: CDR1 SGHRS, CDR2 YFSETQ. The CDR3 protein is CASSGGQGAGETQYF. Here the CDR3 DNA reads TGCGCCAGCAGCGGGGGACAGGGGGCGGGTGAGACCCAGTACTTC.

Notes on this clone: The junction departs from the called germline gene at one end, perhaps through a read error. This chain joins TRBV20-1 and TRBJ2-1; 7 bases line up with TRBD1. In germline, CDR1 is DFQATT, CDR2 SNEGSKA (reference sequence). This CDR3 is built from 9 residues. In DNA, the CDR3 is TGCAGTGCCAGACAGGGTTTGGTCTTC. Amino acid sequence: CSARQGLVF.

The chain has TRBV29-1 and TRBJ2-1, with D perhaps matching TRBD2 (6 bases). Looked up from germline, CDR1 is SQVTM and CDR2 is ANQGSEA. There are 13 residues in the CDR3. The CDR3 bases are TGCAGTGGGGTGGCGGGATCAGACAATGAGCAGTTCTTC. This encodes CSGVAGSDNEQFF.

The table lists this clone with a few counts. The chain links TRBV21-1 to TRBJ2-3; the D call in the table, TRBD2, was not verified against the DNA. TRBV21-1 is a pseudogene. This CDR3 has 13 amino acids. The CDR3 coding sequence is TGTGCCAGCAGTACCTTACGGGAGTTTACGCAGTATTTT. Translating it yields CASSTLREFTQYF.

Judged by abundance, this clone is large. This CDR3 is CASSYSETTGDEQYF. CDR3 coding DNA: TGTGCCAGCAGTTACTCGGAGACCACAGGCGACGAGCAGTACTTC. This chain joins TRBV6-6 and TRBJ2-7, with D possibly TRBD1 on 5 matching bases. In germline, CDR1 is MNHNY, CDR2 SVGAGI (reference sequence). The CDR3 contains 15 residues. V gave up 0 bases and J gave up 5 bases, with 14 bases separating them.

This chain joins TRBV4-1 and TRBJ2-7; weak D call: TRBD1 (5 bases). V was shortened by 1 base and J by 2 bases, with 15 bases between the two germline ends. The germline gives CDR1 MGHRA, CDR2 YSYEKL. The CDR3 contains 16 residues. CDR3: CASSQGPSGSTYEQYF. The CDR3 DNA is TGCGCCAGCAGCCAAGGACCGTCAGGGTCGACCTACGAGCAGTACTTC.

The CDR3 reads CASSPTGGDYGYTF. The CDR3 nucleotides are TGCGCCAGCAGCCCGACAGGGGGCGACTATGGCTACACCTTC. This chain joins TRBV5-1 and TRBJ1-2; TRBD1 matches 10 bases. The trim removed 4 bases at V and 3 bases at J, leaving 3 bases unmatched. This CDR3 spans 14 amino acids. Germline V gene data show CDR1 as SGHRS and CDR2 as YFSETQ.